This T cell receptor beta chain originates from a study of Graves' ophthalmopathy and Graves' hyperthyroidism. Study results and caveats: Ophthalmopathy was separated from stable hyperthyroidism by a 13-signature model with 87.88% sensitivity and around 81% specificity.

RNA transcripts were the template, and TCR beta CDR3 regions were amplified from them. HTBI-primed first-round RT-PCR preceded second-round multiplex PCR. TCRdb re-analysed the multiplex PCR reads in MiXCR, keeping a single row per CDR3 protein. Seen here are 400,000 to 450,000 distinct CDR3 sequences, around 21% observed once, and the top ten hold roughly 3%. A word on this clonotype: Its antigen is undetermined.

The clonotype was recovered from a young woman with stable Graves' hyperthyroidism. The sample taken for sequencing was peripheral blood.

The CDR3: CASSLFGDRGRRETQYF. CDR3 sequence (DNA): TGTGCCAGTAGTCTATTCGGGGACAGGGGGCGGCGAGAGACCCAGTACTTC. This chain uses TRBV19 with TRBJ2-5; 12 bases agree with TRBD1. This CDR3 has 17 amino acids. Per the germline V gene, CDR1 is LNHDA and CDR2 is SQIVND (reference sequence). Trimming at V came to 5 bases and at J to 4 bases, leaving 11 bases not matched to a gene.